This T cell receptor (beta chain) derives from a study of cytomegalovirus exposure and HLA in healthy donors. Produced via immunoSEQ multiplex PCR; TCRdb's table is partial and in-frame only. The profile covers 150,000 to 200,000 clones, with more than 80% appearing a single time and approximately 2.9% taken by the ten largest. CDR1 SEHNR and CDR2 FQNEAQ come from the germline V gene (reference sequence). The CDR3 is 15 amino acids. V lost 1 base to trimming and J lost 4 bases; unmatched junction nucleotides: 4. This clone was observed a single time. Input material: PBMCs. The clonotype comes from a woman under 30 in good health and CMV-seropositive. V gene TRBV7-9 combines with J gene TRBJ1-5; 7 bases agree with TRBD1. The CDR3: CASSLGTGYNQPQHF. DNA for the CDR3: TGTGCCAGCAGCTTAGGGACAGGCTATAATCAGCCCCAGCATTTT.